Sequencing of this TCR beta chain was carried out in a study of cytomegalovirus exposure and HLA in healthy donors. A multiplex PCR was run with 60 Vbeta primers and 13 Jbeta primers. Using immunoSEQ multiplex PCR, the repertoire was profiled, and TCRdb retains in-frame clones only, with some absent. The table has about 190,000 clones, more than 65% seen once. This CDR3 has 15 residues. V lost 7 bases, J lost 0 bases, and 13 bases lay in between. Germline assignment: CDR1 LNHDA and CDR2 SQIVND (reference sequence). This chain links TRBV19 with TRBJ1-5; D is possibly TRBD1 (5 bases). This receptor was obtained from a man aged 45-65 years in good health and CMV-seronegative. Input material: PBMCs. The CDR3 loop reads CASTAPGLSNQPQHF. The CDR3 nucleotides are TGTGCCAGTACCGCCCCGGGACTTAGCAATCAGCCCCAGCATTTT.